A selection of T cell receptor beta chains follows, all from one sample in a study of blood T cell repertoires in COVID-19. Using immunoSEQ multiplex PCR, the repertoire was profiled, and TCRdb retains in-frame clones only, with some absent. The sample consists of around 300,000 clones, 85% of them appearing once. Sequencing was done on a sample of peripheral blood. These receptors came from a human donor in a cohort sampled during active COVID-19. Each CDR3 is given with its conserved first and last residue. D genes are given only for firm matches. Some rows have no size entry. The others give once, few or many, or a class for an expanded clone.

d_gene	abundance	j_gene	v_gene	CDR3nt	CDR3aa
TRBD1	once	TRBJ1-1	TRBV27	TGTGCCAGCAGTTTAGATCAGGGGGGTACGGCTTTCTTT	CASSLDQGGTAFF
NA	NA	TRBJ2-7	TRBV28	TGTGCCAGCAGACCCACCGGGAGAGAAATCTACGAGCAGTACTTC	CASRPTGREIYEQYF
TRBD1	NA	TRBJ2-7	TRBV5-1	TGCGCCAGCAGCTTGATTCCGGGACAGGGCTACGAGCAGTACTTC	CASSLIPGQGYEQYF
TRBD2	NA	TRBJ2-5	TRBV19	TGTGCCAGTAGTAGCGGGAGCGGAGAGACCCAGTACTTC	CASSSGSGETQYF
NA	NA	TRBJ2-3	TRBV2	TGTGCCAGCAGGGGGCTCCGACAAACCACAGATACGCAGTATTTT	CASRGLRQTTDTQYF
TRBD1	NA	TRBJ1-5	TRBV3-1/TRBV3-2	TGTGCCAGCAGTAGCACAGGGGGCCAGCCCCAGCATTTT	CASSSTGGQPQHF
NA	NA	TRBJ2-2	TRBV12-3/TRBV12-4	TGTGCCAGCAGCTACAGCGGGGAGCTGTTTTTT	CASSYSGELFF
TRBD1	NA	TRBJ2-7	TRBV11-2	TGTGCCAGCAGCTTCGGGACAGAAGCCTACGAGCAGTACTTC	CASSFGTEAYEQYF
NA	NA	TRBJ1-1	TRBV19	TGTGCCAGTAGTATCGGGGGAGGACAAGAAGCTTTCTTT	CASSIGGGQEAFF
TRBD1	NA	TRBJ2-7	TRBV5-8	TGTGCCAGCAGCCAGACAGGGGACCTCTACGAGCAGTACTTC	CASSQTGDLYEQYF
TRBD2	NA	TRBJ2-1	TRBV7-9	TGTGCCAGCAGCCAAAGGAGACTAGCGGTGCTGAGTAGGACTAATGAGCAGTTCTTC	CASSQRRLAVLSRTNEQFF
TRBD2	few	TRBJ2-7	TRBV7-2	TGTGCCAGCAGCCCTCCGGGAGCGGGAGGTTTCTACGAGCAGTACTTC	CASSPPGAGGFYEQYF
TRBD2	NA	TRBJ2-7	TRBV2	TGTGCCAGCAGTGATAGGGGAACTAGCGGGATAAACTACGAGCAGTACTTC	CASSDRGTSGINYEQYF
NA	NA	TRBJ1-5	TRBV4-1	TGCGCCAGCAGCCAAGAGGGGGGAAGGGTTAATCAGCCCCAGCATTTT	CASSQEGGRVNQPQHF